Below are 14 T cell receptor beta chains sequenced from a single sample in a study of long-term antiretroviral therapy in people with HIV. The assay, immunoSEQ v3.0, was run at survey level. Profiling relied on immunoSEQ multiplex PCR, and the TCRdb table lists in-frame clones only, not all of them. The repertoire holds 35,000 or so clones, 70% to 90% seen once, with under 12% in the top ten. Sample: unsorted PBMCs, taken 2.2 years after starting antiretroviral therapy. All receptors come from a man aged 18 to 29 with HIV.

The chain is built from TRBV25-1 and TRBJ2-7; D is unresolved. Germline V gene sequence: CDR1 MGHDK, CDR2 SYGVNS. CDR3 length: 17 residues. Trimming took off 1 base at V and 1 base at J, with 17 bases between the two ends. CDR3 in DNA: TGTGCCAGCAGTGAATGGGTATCGGAAAGGGCTTCCTACGAGCAGTACTTC. Translating gives CASSEWVSERASYEQYF.

The chain couples TRBV20-1 to TRBJ1-2; D gene ambiguous. This CDR3 has 10 amino acids. Germline lookup yields CDR1 DFQATT and CDR2 SNEGSKA (reference sequence). V was cut by 3 bases and J by 5 bases, with 4 bases left in between. CDR3 loop: CSASGYGYTF. CDR3 coding DNA: TGCAGTGCTAGTGGGTATGGCTACACCTTC.

This sequence joins TRBV19 and TRBJ1-5, with 7 bases identical to TRBD1. CDR1 and CDR2 (germline): LNHDA, SQIVND (reference sequence). The junction had 5 bases not matched to a gene; V was cut back by 0 bases and J by 6 bases. This CDR3 region has 15 residues. The CDR3 nucleotides read TGTGCCAGTAGTATAGAACAGGGGATTAGTCAGCCCCAGCATTTT. Its translation: CASSIEQGISQPQHF.

This clone appeared once. The chain recombines TRBV6-5 with TRBJ2-5; 10 bases align to TRBD2. The CDR3 totals 13 residues. V shed 5 bases, J shed 6 bases, and the junction held 3 bases outside the gene matches. The germline gives CDR1 MNHEY, CDR2 SVGAGI. In DNA, the CDR3 is TGTGCCAGCAGTCCTAGCGGGAGACAGACCCAGTACTTC. It codes for CASSPSGRQTQYF.

The chain uses TRBV27 and TRBJ2-2, with TRBD2 matching 7 bases. The CDR3 has 14 amino acids. CDR1 is MNHEY, CDR2 SMNVEV, per germline (reference sequence). V was pared by 6 bases and J by 5 bases, with 6 bases of the junction left unmatched. The CDR3 bases are TGTGCCAGCAGAACGGTCGGGGGGACCGGGGAGCTGTTTTTT. It specifies CASRTVGGTGELFF.

V and J are TRBV27 and TRBJ2-3; possibly TRBD1 or TRBD2 for D (5 bases each). The CDR3 has 18 amino acids. V was cut by 7 bases and J by 1 base, with 24 bases left in between. The germline gives CDR1 MNHEY, CDR2 SMNVEV (reference sequence). CDR3: CASTPLGGYSPRTDTQYF. CDR3 in DNA: TGTGCCAGCACCCCCCTTGGGGGATACTCCCCTCGCACAGATACGCAGTATTTT.

The chain links TRBV4-2 to TRBJ1-5; D call uncertain. V was clipped by 3 bases and J by 5 bases, with 11 bases between them. Germline V gives CDR1 LGHNA, CDR2 YNFKEQ. The CDR3 has 14 residues. CDR3 DNA: TGTGCCAGCAGCCAGGGCGGAGGAGATCAGCCCCAGCATTTT. Protein product: CASSQGGGDQPQHF.

The CDR3 loop reads CASSVQATGTTSTPSSYNEQFF. The CDR3 DNA sequence: TGTGCCAGCAGCGTACAGGCAACCGGGACTACTTCGACCCCTAGCTCCTACAATGAGCAGTTCTTC. The rearrangement links TRBV9 to TRBJ2-1, with 7 nucleotides matching TRBD2. V gave up 1 base and J gave up 0 bases; unmatched junction bases: 22. This CDR3 is built from 22 residues. Germline V lookup: CDR1 SGDLS, CDR2 YYNGEE.

V is TRBV11-2 and J is TRBJ2-7; 8 bases are shared with TRBD1. From germline, CDR1 is SGHAT and CDR2 FQNNGV. This CDR3 has 13 residues. Trimming cost V 4 bases and J 5 bases; bases outside gene matches: 4. The CDR3 coding sequence is TGTGCCAGCAGCTATGGACAGGGCCACGAGCAGTACTTC. Its protein is CASSYGQGHEQYF.

The rearrangement uses TRBV13 and TRBJ2-5; D may be TRBD2 (5 bases). V lost 5 bases, J lost 7 bases, and 17 bases lay in between. The CDR3 is made up of 14 amino acids. Germline V CDR1 and CDR2: PRHDT, FYEKMQ (reference sequence). DNA for the CDR3: TGTGCCAGCAGCCACGGACGGGGTTTGCGGACCCAGTACTTC. Translation: CASSHGRGLRTQYF.

J is TRBJ1-3 and V is TRBV4-3; D call uncertain. This CDR3 contains 16 residues. V was shortened by 0 bases and J by 1 base, with 10 bases between the two germline ends. Germline V gene data show CDR1 as LGHNA and CDR2 as YSLEER. The CDR3 loop is CASSQEAPGSGNTIYF. The CDR3 bases are TGCGCCAGCAGCCAAGAGGCCCCGGGGTCTGGAAACACCATATATTTT.

This clone was recorded a few times. The chain joins TRBV5-6 to TRBJ1-2; TRBD1 agrees at 10 bases. The ends lost 4 bases at V and 6 bases at J; junction bases unmatched: 6. The CDR3 length is 14 residues. The germline CDR1 and CDR2 sequences are SGHDT and YYEEEE. The CDR3 DNA reads as TGTGCCAGCAGCCGGGGCGGGACAGGGGATGGCTACACCTTC. Its protein product is CASSRGGTGDGYTF.

The gene calls are TRBV7-2 and TRBJ1-3; D perhaps matches TRBD1 (6 bases). The length of the CDR3 is 15 residues. Trimming left V 5 bases short and J 3 bases short, with 14 bases between. Germline V gene data show CDR1 as SGHTA and CDR2 as FQGNSA. The CDR3 sequence: CASSRPRGNGNTIYF. Here the CDR3 DNA reads TGTGCCAGCAGCAGGCCCAGGGGAAATGGAAACACCATATATTTT.

V is TRBV6-5 and J is TRBJ1-1; D remains unclear. The germline V gene encodes CDR1 MNHEY and CDR2 SVGAGI. V was trimmed by 2 bases and J by 2 bases, leaving 9 bases between them. This CDR3 spans 14 amino acids. The CDR3 is CASSYHLLNTEAFF. The DNA for the CDR3 is TGTGCCAGCAGTTACCACCTACTCAACACTGAAGCTTTCTTT.